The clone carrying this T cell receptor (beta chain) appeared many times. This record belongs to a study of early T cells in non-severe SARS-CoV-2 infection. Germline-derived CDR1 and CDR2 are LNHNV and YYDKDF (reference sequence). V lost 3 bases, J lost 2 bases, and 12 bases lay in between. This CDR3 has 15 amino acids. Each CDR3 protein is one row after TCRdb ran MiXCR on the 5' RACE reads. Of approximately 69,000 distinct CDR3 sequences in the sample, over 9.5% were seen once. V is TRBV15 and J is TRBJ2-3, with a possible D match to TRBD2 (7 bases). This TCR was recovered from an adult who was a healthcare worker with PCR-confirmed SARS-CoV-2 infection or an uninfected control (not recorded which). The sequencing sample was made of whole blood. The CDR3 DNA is TGTGCCACCAGCAGGGGAGGGGGTGACACAGATACGCAGTATTTT. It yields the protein CATSRGGGDTDTQYF.